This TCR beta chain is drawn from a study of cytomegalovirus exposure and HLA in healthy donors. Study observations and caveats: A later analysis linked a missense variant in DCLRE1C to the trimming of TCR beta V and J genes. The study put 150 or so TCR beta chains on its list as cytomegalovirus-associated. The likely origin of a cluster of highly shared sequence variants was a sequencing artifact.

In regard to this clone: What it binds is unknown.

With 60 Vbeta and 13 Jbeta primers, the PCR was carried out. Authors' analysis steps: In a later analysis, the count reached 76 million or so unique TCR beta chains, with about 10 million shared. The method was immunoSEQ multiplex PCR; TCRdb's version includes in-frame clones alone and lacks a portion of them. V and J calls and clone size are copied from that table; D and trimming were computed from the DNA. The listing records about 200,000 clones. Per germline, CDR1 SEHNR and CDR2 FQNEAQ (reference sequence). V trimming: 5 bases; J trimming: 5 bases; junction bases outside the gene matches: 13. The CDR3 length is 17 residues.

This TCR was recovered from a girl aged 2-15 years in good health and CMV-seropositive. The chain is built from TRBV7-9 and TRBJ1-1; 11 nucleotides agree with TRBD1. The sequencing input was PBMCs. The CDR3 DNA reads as TGTGCCAGCAGCGCCGTGCGGACAGGGGGCAGTGGTACTGAAGCTTTCTTT. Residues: CASSAVRTGGSGTEAFF.